Listed below are T cell receptor beta chains from one sample, sequenced in a study of T cell changes during pregnancy in multiple sclerosis. Generated by immunoSEQ multiplex PCR, the TCRdb table keeps only in-frame clones and is missing some. This sample has about 50,000 clones, with roughly 91% found just once. Sequencing was performed on CD4+ T cells from peripheral blood mononuclear cells, taken in the second trimester of pregnancy. These TCRs come from a female donor with multiple sclerosis, enrolled in a pregnancy study. Each CDR3 is given with its conserved first and last residue. The D gene is left open where the match is weak. Where a row states a size, it is once, few, many or the class of an expanded clone; other rows omit it.

abundance: NA; len: 14; j_gene: TRBJ1-2; d_gene: TRBD1; v_gene: TRBV19; CDR3aa: CASSPGTGFYGYTF; CDR3nt: TGTGCCAGTAGTCCCGGGACAGGGTTTTATGGCTACACCTTC
abundance: NA; len: 15; j_gene: TRBJ1-5; d_gene: TRBD1; v_gene: TRBV10-2; CDR3aa: CASGKTGGDNQPQHF; CDR3nt: TGCGCCAGCGGGAAGACAGGGGGTGACAATCAGCCCCAGCATTTT
abundance: NA; len: 16; j_gene: TRBJ2-5; d_gene: NA; v_gene: TRBV19; CDR3aa: CASSIQGWGTQETQYF; CDR3nt: TGTGCCAGTAGTATCCAAGGATGGGGCACCCAAGAGACCCAGTACTTC
abundance: NA; len: 15; j_gene: TRBJ2-3; d_gene: NA; v_gene: TRBV30; CDR3aa: CAWTVSGSSTDTQYF; CDR3nt: TGTGCCTGGACCGTATCAGGTTCTAGCACAGATACGCAGTATTTT
abundance: NA; len: 14; j_gene: TRBJ1-6; d_gene: TRBD1; v_gene: TRBV5-4; CDR3aa: CASSYRTGNSPLHF; CDR3nt: TGTGCCAGCAGCTACCGGACAGGGAATTCACCCCTCCACTTT
abundance: once; len: 14; j_gene: TRBJ2-2; d_gene: NA; v_gene: TRBV5-4; CDR3aa: CASSLRDKTGELFF; CDR3nt: TGTGCCAGCAGCCTACGGGACAAGACCGGGGAGCTGTTTTTT
abundance: NA; len: 17; j_gene: TRBJ2-6; d_gene: NA; v_gene: TRBV5-4; CDR3aa: CASSLELGGSGANVLTF; CDR3nt: TGTGCCAGCAGCTTGGAGCTAGGAGGGTCTGGGGCCAACGTCCTGACTTTC
abundance: NA; len: 16; j_gene: TRBJ2-2; d_gene: TRBD2; v_gene: TRBV7-6; CDR3aa: CASSLPRGRAIGELFF; CDR3nt: TGTGCCAGCAGCTTACCCCGCGGGAGGGCCATCGGGGAGCTGTTTTTT
abundance: few; len: 15; j_gene: TRBJ1-4; d_gene: NA; v_gene: TRBV19; CDR3aa: CASSMGRQGDEKLFF; CDR3nt: TGTGCCAGTAGTATGGGCCGGCAGGGCGACGAAAAACTGTTTTTT
abundance: NA; len: 14; j_gene: TRBJ1-2; d_gene: NA; v_gene: TRBV21-1; CDR3aa: CASSKSPAGYGYTF; CDR3nt: TGTGCCAGCAGCAAAAGTCCGGCGGGGTATGGCTACACCTTC
abundance: NA; len: 17; j_gene: TRBJ2-1; d_gene: TRBD2; v_gene: TRBV11-2; CDR3aa: CASSLGTGGSSYNEQFF; CDR3nt: TGTGCCAGCAGCTTAGGTACGGGAGGGTCCTCCTACAATGAGCAGTTCTTC
abundance: NA; len: 15; j_gene: TRBJ1-1; d_gene: TRBD1; v_gene: TRBV5-5; CDR3aa: CASSLAYRGSNQAFF; CDR3nt: TGTGCCAGCAGCTTGGCTTACAGGGGGTCGAACCAAGCTTTCTTT
abundance: NA; len: 13; j_gene: TRBJ1-2; d_gene: TRBD1; v_gene: TRBV9; CDR3aa: CASSEIDRDGYTF; CDR3nt: TGTGCCAGCAGCGAAATAGACAGGGATGGCTACACCTTC
abundance: NA; len: 14; j_gene: TRBJ2-2; d_gene: TRBD1; v_gene: TRBV28; CDR3aa: CASRTGSATGELFF; CDR3nt: TGTGCCAGCAGGACAGGGTCCGCCACCGGGGAGCTGTTTTTT
abundance: NA; len: 13; j_gene: TRBJ1-1; d_gene: NA; v_gene: TRBV7-6; CDR3aa: CASSLRGSTEAFF; CDR3nt: TGTGCCAGCAGCTTACGGGGATCCACTGAAGCTTTCTTT
abundance: NA; len: 10; j_gene: TRBJ2-5; d_gene: NA; v_gene: TRBV6-1; CDR3aa: CASSARTQYF; CDR3nt: TGTGCCAGCAGTGCGCGGACCCAGTACTTC
abundance: NA; len: 16; j_gene: TRBJ2-2; d_gene: TRBD2; v_gene: TRBV11-2; CDR3aa: CASSLEAGTLRGELFF; CDR3nt: TGTGCCAGCAGCTTAGAAGCGGGGACTCTTCGCGGGGAGCTGTTTTTT
abundance: once; len: 16; j_gene: TRBJ1-6; d_gene: TRBD1; v_gene: TRBV4-1; CDR3aa: CASSQQGTGGKSPLHF; CDR3nt: TGCGCCAGCAGCCAACAAGGGACAGGGGGCAAATCACCCCTCCACTTT
abundance: NA; len: 16; j_gene: TRBJ2-1; d_gene: TRBD2; v_gene: TRBV7-3; CDR3aa: CASSLTAAGGEDEQFF; CDR3nt: TGTGCCAGCAGCTTAACTGCCGCGGGGGGTGAGGATGAGCAGTTCTTC
abundance: NA; len: 16; j_gene: TRBJ2-3; d_gene: NA; v_gene: TRBV5-5; CDR3aa: CASSLVLQVETDTQYF; CDR3nt: TGTGCCAGCAGCTTAGTTTTGCAGGTAGAGACAGATACGCAGTATTTT
abundance: once; len: 12; j_gene: TRBJ1-2; d_gene: NA; v_gene: TRBV30; CDR3aa: CAWSPPIGGYTF; CDR3nt: TGTGCCTGGAGTCCCCCCATCGGTGGCTACACCTTC
abundance: few; len: 14; j_gene: TRBJ2-1; d_gene: TRBD2; v_gene: TRBV29-1; CDR3aa: CSVGAGGFSNEQFF; CDR3nt: TGCAGCGTTGGGGCGGGAGGGTTTAGCAATGAGCAGTTCTTC
abundance: NA; len: 16; j_gene: TRBJ1-1; d_gene: NA; v_gene: TRBV7-9; CDR3aa: CASSLSPQGTGTEAFF; CDR3nt: TGTGCCAGCAGCTTATCTCCTCAGGGTACAGGCACTGAAGCTTTCTTT
abundance: NA; len: 18; j_gene: TRBJ2-6; d_gene: NA; v_gene: TRBV5-1; CDR3aa: CASSSVGHRKSGANVLTF; CDR3nt: TGCGCCAGCAGCTCGGTAGGACACCGAAAATCTGGGGCCAACGTCCTGACTTTC
abundance: NA; len: 11; j_gene: TRBJ1-2; d_gene: TRBD1; v_gene: TRBV30; CDR3aa: CAGDRGRGYTF; CDR3nt: TGTGCCGGAGACAGGGGCCGTGGCTACACCTTC
abundance: NA; len: 14; j_gene: TRBJ2-7; d_gene: NA; v_gene: TRBV7-2; CDR3aa: CASSLVPTGYEQYF; CDR3nt: TGTGCCAGCAGCTTAGTACCAACCGGCTACGAGCAGTACTTC
abundance: NA; len: 15; j_gene: TRBJ1-1; d_gene: NA; v_gene: TRBV19; CDR3aa: CASSLYRGKNTEAFF; CDR3nt: TGTGCCAGTAGTTTATACCGGGGAAAAAACACTGAAGCTTTCTTT
abundance: NA; len: 15; j_gene: TRBJ1-2; d_gene: NA; v_gene: TRBV19; CDR3aa: CASSQGKLGSGGYTF; CDR3nt: TGTGCCAGTTCCCAGGGGAAGTTGGGAAGTGGTGGCTACACCTTC
abundance: NA; len: 16; j_gene: TRBJ1-2; d_gene: TRBD1; v_gene: TRBV9; CDR3aa: CASSGQQGVLNYGYTF; CDR3nt: TGTGCCAGCAGCGGACAACAGGGGGTACTTAACTATGGCTACACCTTC
abundance: once; len: 13; j_gene: TRBJ2-1; d_gene: NA; v_gene: TRBV5-4; CDR3aa: CASSHDRRNEQFF; CDR3nt: TGTGCCAGCAGCCACGACAGGCGGAATGAGCAGTTCTTC
abundance: NA; len: 15; j_gene: TRBJ1-1; d_gene: NA; v_gene: TRBV6-1; CDR3aa: CASSARGWMNTEAFF; CDR3nt: TGTGCCAGCAGTGCCCGCGGGTGGATGAACACTGAAGCTTTCTTT
abundance: NA; len: 15; j_gene: TRBJ2-7; d_gene: NA; v_gene: TRBV5-1; CDR3aa: CASSLVGGSFDEQYF; CDR3nt: TGCGCCAGCAGCTTGGTCGGAGGGAGCTTCGACGAGCAGTACTTC
abundance: NA; len: 16; j_gene: TRBJ2-3; d_gene: NA; v_gene: TRBV19; CDR3aa: CASSIVGTPSTDTQYF; CDR3nt: TGTGCCAGTAGTATAGTTGGGACACCGAGCACAGATACGCAGTATTTT
abundance: NA; len: 14; j_gene: TRBJ2-7; d_gene: NA; v_gene: TRBV5-1; CDR3aa: CASSLRHDSYEQYF; CDR3nt: TGCGCCAGCAGCTTGAGACACGACTCCTACGAGCAGTACTTC
abundance: NA; len: 13; j_gene: TRBJ1-1; d_gene: NA; v_gene: TRBV7-6; CDR3aa: CASSPRGGTEAFF; CDR3nt: TGTGCCAGCAGCCCAAGGGGGGGGACTGAAGCTTTCTTT
abundance: few; len: 12; j_gene: TRBJ1-2; d_gene: NA; v_gene: TRBV19; CDR3aa: CASSRSNYGYTF; CDR3nt: TGTGCCAGTAGTCGGTCGAACTATGGCTACACCTTC
abundance: NA; len: 13; j_gene: TRBJ2-1; d_gene: NA; v_gene: TRBV5-6; CDR3aa: CAAANRDSSEQFF; CDR3nt: TGTGCCGCAGCCAATCGGGATTCCAGTGAGCAGTTCTTC
abundance: NA; len: 14; j_gene: TRBJ1-2; d_gene: NA; v_gene: TRBV2; CDR3aa: CASSEMGLIYGYTF; CDR3nt: TGTGCCAGCAGTGAGATGGGACTTATCTATGGCTACACCTTC
abundance: NA; len: 14; j_gene: TRBJ2-7; d_gene: NA; v_gene: TRBV5-1; CDR3aa: CASSFRGGDYEQYF; CDR3nt: TGCGCCAGCAGCTTTAGGGGCGGTGACTACGAGCAGTACTTC
abundance: NA; len: 14; j_gene: TRBJ1-1; d_gene: NA; v_gene: TRBV6-1; CDR3aa: CASSDYDRNTEAFF; CDR3nt: TGTGCCAGCAGTGACTATGACAGGAACACTGAAGCTTTCTTT
abundance: NA; len: 13; j_gene: TRBJ1-1; d_gene: NA; v_gene: TRBV6-5; CDR3aa: CASSEIRGTEAFF; CDR3nt: TGTGCCAGCAGCGAAATTCGCGGCACTGAAGCTTTCTTT
abundance: NA; len: 17; j_gene: TRBJ2-7; d_gene: NA; v_gene: TRBV12-2; CDR3aa: CASRLALGLAGGGEQYF; CDR3nt: TGTGCAAGTCGCTTAGCGCTAGGGTTAGCGGGAGGTGGAGAGCAGTACTTC
abundance: NA; len: 13; j_gene: TRBJ2-3; d_gene: NA; v_gene: TRBV6-4; CDR3aa: CASGRGTTDTQYF; CDR3nt: TGTGCCAGCGGCCGGGGAACCACAGATACGCAGTATTTT
abundance: NA; len: 15; j_gene: TRBJ2-4; d_gene: NA; v_gene: TRBV19; CDR3aa: CASSIGGIAKNIQYF; CDR3nt: TGTGCCAGTAGTATCGGAGGGATTGCCAAAAACATTCAGTACTTC
abundance: NA; len: 13; j_gene: TRBJ2-7; d_gene: NA; v_gene: TRBV4-1; CDR3aa: CASSQEVQFEQYF; CDR3nt: TGCGCCAGTAGCCAAGAAGTACAGTTCGAGCAGTACTTC
abundance: few; len: 19; j_gene: TRBJ1-1; d_gene: TRBD1; v_gene: TRBV12-5; CDR3aa: CASGLVPLGQGVGNTEAFF; CDR3nt: TGTGCTAGTGGTTTGGTACCCCTTGGACAGGGAGTTGGGAACACTGAAGCTTTCTTT
abundance: NA; len: 14; j_gene: TRBJ1-1; d_gene: TRBD1; v_gene: TRBV9; CDR3aa: CASSAQGAGTEAFF; CDR3nt: TGTGCCAGCAGCGCGCAGGGGGCTGGCACTGAAGCTTTCTTT
abundance: NA; len: 16; j_gene: TRBJ2-7; d_gene: NA; v_gene: TRBV6-5; CDR3aa: CASSYSQGRRTYEQYF; CDR3nt: TGTGCCAGCAGTTACTCGCAGGGCAGACGGACCTACGAGCAGTACTTC
abundance: NA; len: 10; j_gene: TRBJ2-3; d_gene: NA; v_gene: TRBV28; CDR3aa: CASTGAAQYF; CDR3nt: TGTGCCAGCACTGGAGCAGCGCAGTATTTT
abundance: NA; len: 13; j_gene: TRBJ1-1; d_gene: TRBD1; v_gene: TRBV29-1; CDR3aa: CSAQGQGGTEAFF; CDR3nt: TGCAGCGCCCAGGGACAGGGAGGCACTGAAGCTTTCTTT
abundance: few; len: 13; j_gene: TRBJ1-1; d_gene: NA; v_gene: TRBV2; CDR3aa: CASRTGAGTEAFF; CDR3nt: TGTGCCAGTAGAACAGGAGCGGGGACTGAAGCTTTCTTT
abundance: NA; len: 13; j_gene: TRBJ2-1; d_gene: NA; v_gene: TRBV5-1; CDR3aa: CASSFRGADEQFF; CDR3nt: TGCGCCAGCAGCTTTCGGGGGGCGGATGAGCAGTTCTTC
abundance: NA; len: 16; j_gene: TRBJ2-3; d_gene: TRBD2; v_gene: TRBV6-1; CDR3aa: CASSGSSGGGTDTQYF; CDR3nt: TGTGCCAGCAGTGGGTCTAGCGGGGGGGGCACAGATACGCAGTATTTT
abundance: NA; len: 16; j_gene: TRBJ2-7; d_gene: TRBD1; v_gene: TRBV11-2; CDR3aa: CASSLWRQGVGNEQYF; CDR3nt: TGTGCCAGCAGCTTATGGCGGCAGGGGGTGGGTAACGAGCAGTACTTC
abundance: NA; len: 16; j_gene: TRBJ1-3; d_gene: NA; v_gene: TRBV7-9; CDR3aa: CASSLFRTSSGNTIYF; CDR3nt: TGTGCCAGCAGCTTATTTCGGACTAGCTCTGGAAACACCATATATTTT
abundance: NA; len: 12; j_gene: TRBJ2-1; d_gene: NA; v_gene: TRBV29-1; CDR3aa: CSVEVAGDEQFF; CDR3nt: TGCAGCGTTGAAGTAGCCGGGGATGAGCAGTTCTTC
abundance: NA; len: 16; j_gene: TRBJ1-5; d_gene: TRBD1; v_gene: TRBV5-6; CDR3aa: CASSLWGQRYNQPQHF; CDR3nt: TGTGCCAGCAGCTTGTGGGGACAGCGTTACAATCAGCCCCAGCATTTT